This T cell receptor (beta chain) was identified in a study of Graves' ophthalmopathy and Graves' hyperthyroidism. This clonotype has a handful of counts. Using RNA transcripts, the TCR beta CDR3 regions were amplified. HTBI-primed first-round RT-PCR preceded second-round multiplex PCR. Using its own MiXCR run on the multiplex PCR reads, TCRdb lists one record per CDR3 protein. The sample contains hundreds of thousands of distinct CDR3 sequences, approximately 15% of which appear only once. The diagnostic workup employed clinical symptoms, serum thyroxine, TRAb, thyroid ultrasound and orbital computed tomography. The CDR3 extends over 16 amino acids. Germline V gene lookup returns CDR1 SGDLS and CDR2 YYNGEE. V was clipped by 0 bases and J by 7 bases; unmatched bases: 7.

Sequenced: blood. This clonotype originated in a woman aged 25 to 39 with Graves' ophthalmopathy. This chain connects TRBV9 to TRBJ1-6, with 7 bases identical to TRBD1. The CDR3 loop reads CASSVDRGQENSPLHF. As DNA, the CDR3 is TGTGCCAGCAGCGTAGACCGAGGACAGGAAAATTCACCCCTCCACTTT.